This TCR beta chain is drawn from a study of CD8+ T cells in alopecia areata. This clone was observed at least ten times. Each gene name is a mouse one. The read gets to within 4 residues of the CDR3 end, and the germline J gene fills in the rest. V lost 5 bases to trimming and J lost 1 base; unmatched junction nucleotides: 1. The CDR3 is 14 amino acids. CDR1 is FNHDT and CDR2 is SITEND in the germline V gene (reference sequence). Pooled cutaneous lymph node cells were sorted using CD4, CD8alpha, NKG2D, NKG2ACE and other markers. Isolated RNA was reverse transcribed into cDNA used as the sequencing template. The assay was immunoSEQ multiplex PCR, and TCRdb's table has in-frame clones only and misses some. The profile covers thousands of clones, none occurring a single time.

The chain is built from TRBV19 and TRBJ2-3, with TRBD2 matching over 10 bases. Sequencing was carried out using CD8+ T cells sorted from a lymph node. The receptor comes from a C3H/HeJ mouse with alopecia areata. Strain MHC haplotype: H2-k. The part of the CDR3 DNA that was read is TGTGCCAGCAGAGACTGGGGGGGTGCAGAA. It yields the protein CASRDWGGAE. In full, the CDR3 reads CASRDWGGAETLYF.